These 25 T cell receptor beta chains were sequenced from one sample in a study of blood T cell repertoires in COVID-19. Generated by immunoSEQ multiplex PCR, the TCRdb table keeps only in-frame clones and is missing some. The sample consists of roughly 150,000 clones, roughly 80% of them appearing once. The sample comprised peripheral blood. These receptors all stem from an elderly woman with acute or convalescent COVID-19.

This clone is a singleton in its sample. The chain links TRBV6-4 to TRBJ2-5; D may be TRBD1 (6 bases). The V and J ends lost 9 bases and 6 bases respectively, with 26 bases between them. Germline V lookup: CDR1 MRHNA, CDR2 SNTAGT. The CDR3 has 16 amino acids. CDR3 region: CASIRRDIFSWKTQYF. CDR3 sequence (DNA): TGTGCCAGTATCAGACGGGACATCTTTTCTTGGAAGACCCAGTACTTC.

This clone showed up just a few times. The chain combines TRBV6-5 with TRBJ1-5; 8 bases match TRBD1. J lost 3 bases, V lost 6 bases, and 7 bases had no gene match. The CDR3 covers 15 residues. Germline CDR1 MNHEY, CDR2 SVGAGI. The CDR3 nucleotides are TGTGCCAGCAGACAACAGGGGGGGGACAATCAGCCCCAGCATTTT. This encodes CASRQQGGDNQPQHF.

J is TRBJ2-1 and V is TRBV6-4, with 7 bases that match TRBD1. J lost 5 bases, V lost 5 bases, and 3 bases had no gene match. CDR1 and CDR2 from the germline V gene are MRHNA and SNTAGT. CDR3 length equals 13 residues. CDR3 sequence reads: CASSRDRNNEQFF. The CDR3 coding sequence is TGTGCCAGCAGTAGGGACAGAAACAATGAGCAGTTCTTC.

This sequence joins TRBV28 and TRBJ2-7; 8 positions match TRBD1. In germline, CDR1 is MDHEN, CDR2 SYDVKM. This CDR3 has 14 amino acids. Trimming cost V 6 bases and J 6 bases; bases outside gene matches: 10. The CDR3 bases are TGTGCCAGCAGACAAGGACAGGGCGTTCGCGAGCAGTACTTC. This translates into CASRQGQGVREQYF.

This chain uses TRBV30 with TRBJ1-2; 7 nucleotides agree with TRBD1. V shed 2 bases, J shed 4 bases, and the junction held 7 bases outside the gene matches. This CDR3 spans 14 amino acids. CDR1 and CDR2 (germline): GTSNPN, SVGIG (reference sequence). The CDR3 sequence is CAWSPQGGLYGYTF. CDR3 bases: TGTGCCTGGAGTCCCCAGGGGGGTCTCTATGGCTACACCTTC.

This chain connects TRBV28 to TRBJ2-7, with 13 bases that match TRBD2. The CDR3 is made up of 18 amino acids. Per germline, CDR1 MDHEN and CDR2 SYDVKM. V was clipped by 6 bases and J by 0 bases; unmatched bases: 11. CDR3 bases: TGTGCCAGCAGACCTCCGGGACTAGCGGGGTTGAGCTCCTACGAGCAGTACTTC. It translates to CASRPPGLAGLSSYEQYF.

The rearrangement links TRBV27 to TRBJ1-1; D possibly corresponds to TRBD1 (5 bases). The CDR3 contains 15 residues. The ends were cut back, 2 bases at V and 4 bases at J, with 14 bases in the middle. Germline loops: CDR1 MNHEY, CDR2 SMNVEV (reference sequence). The DNA of the CDR3 is TGTGCCAGCAGTTTAGTACTCGGGGGGACCACTGAAGCTTTCTTT. Encoded protein: CASSLVLGGTTEAFF.

This sequence joins TRBV5-1 and TRBJ2-3, with 14 bases that match TRBD2. CDR1 is SGHRS and CDR2 is YFSETQ in the germline V gene. The ends lost 4 bases at V and 4 bases at J; junction bases unmatched: 14. The CDR3 extends over 19 amino acids. The chain's CDR3 is CASSVGLAGGHPTSDTQYF. CDR3 bases: TGCGCCAGCAGCGTCGGACTAGCGGGAGGCCACCCGACGTCAGATACGCAGTATTTT.

This rearrangement joins TRBV27 to TRBJ2-1, with 7 nucleotides matching TRBD1. Per germline, CDR1 MNHEY and CDR2 SMNVEV (reference sequence). This CDR3 has 16 residues. After removal of 6 bases from V and 7 bases from J, the junction contained 15 bases not matched to a gene. Here the CDR3 DNA reads TGTGCCAGCAGACCATTCGGGACAGTCGATCGTAATGAGCAGTTCTTC. Translating gives CASRPFGTVDRNEQFF.

The chain has TRBV27 and TRBJ2-2, with 16 bases identical to TRBD2. Trimming cost V 4 bases and J 6 bases; bases outside gene matches: 2. The CDR3 is 16 amino acids. Germline-derived CDR1 and CDR2 are MNHEY and SMNVEV (reference sequence). CDR3 region: CASSSGLAGGSGELFF. DNA for the CDR3: TGTGCCAGCAGTTCGGGACTAGCGGGGGGGTCCGGGGAGCTGTTTTTT.

This clone was observed once. This sequence joins TRBV5-1 and TRBJ2-3; 10 bases map to TRBD1. Germline loops: CDR1 SGHRS, CDR2 YFSETQ. The CDR3 loop spans 14 amino acids. V dropped 5 bases and J dropped 3; count of bases not matched to a gene: 3. For the CDR3, the DNA is TGCGCCAGCAGAAGACAGGGGGCAACAGATACGCAGTATTTT. Translating it yields CASRRQGATDTQYF.

The V and J genes are TRBV30 and TRBJ1-6, with D perhaps matching TRBD1 (5 bases). Germline CDR1 and CDR2: GTSNPN and SVGIG (reference sequence). Deletions cut 0 bases from V and 2 bases from J, with 11 bases between. This CDR3 has 16 residues. The CDR3 here is CAWSVGREAYNSPLHF. The CDR3 coding sequence is TGTGCCTGGAGTGTCGGCAGGGAGGCCTATAATTCACCCCTCCACTTT.

The rearrangement links TRBV19 to TRBJ2-5; D possibly corresponds to TRBD1 (5 bases). The V end was cut by 3 bases, the J end by 2 bases, with 13 bases between. The CDR3 has 15 residues. Per germline, CDR1 LNHDA and CDR2 SQIVND (reference sequence). In DNA, the CDR3 is TGTGCCAGTAGTATCGTACCAGGGTTGCAAGAGACCCAGTACTTC. This encodes CASSIVPGLQETQYF.

V usage is TRBV11-2 and J usage is TRBJ2-5; TRBD2 is a possible D gene (5 bases). Trimming stripped 1 base from V and 5 bases from J, with 5 bases between. CDR3 size: 12 residues. Germline values: CDR1 SGHAT, CDR2 FQNNGV. This CDR3 reads CASSLAGETQYF. CDR3 coding DNA: TGTGCCAGCAGCTTAGCGGGGGAGACCCAGTACTTC.

V and J are TRBV19 and TRBJ1-1; D perhaps matches TRBD1 (6 bases). Germline V CDR1 and CDR2: LNHDA, SQIVND (reference sequence). The CDR3 extends over 16 amino acids. V was clipped by 5 bases and J by 1 base, with 17 bases between them. CDR3 residues: CASSQGLPHTNTEAFF. DNA for the CDR3: TGTGCCAGTAGTCAGGGGCTTCCTCATACGAACACTGAAGCTTTCTTT.

The chain combines TRBV21-1 with TRBJ2-7; the D call TRBD2 from the table was never checked on the DNA. TRBV21-1 is labeled a pseudogene. CDR3 length: 17 amino acids. CDR3 sequence: CASSKNLSGPRQYEQYF. CDR3 coding DNA: TGTGCCAGCAGCAAAAACTTAAGCGGGCCGAGACAGTACGAGCAGTACTTC.

This clone has more than one count but fewer than ten. The V and J genes are TRBV5-5 and TRBJ2-3, with 9 positions matching TRBD1. The CDR3 loop spans 16 amino acids. Losses at the gene ends were 0 bases for V and 6 bases for J; bases not matched to a gene: 8. The germline V gene has CDR1 SGHKS and CDR2 YYEKEE (reference sequence). This chain's CDR3 is CASSLAPDRGMDTQYF. The DNA for the CDR3 is TGTGCCAGCAGCTTGGCCCCGGACAGGGGCATGGATACGCAGTATTTT.

The chain joins TRBV5-6 to TRBJ1-2; D is undetermined. The V gene lost 5 bases and the J gene lost 5 bases, with 16 bases spanning the gap. Germline V gene data show CDR1 as SGHDT and CDR2 as YYEEEE. This CDR3 region has 14 residues. Here the CDR3 DNA reads TGTGCCAGCAGGGATTTAAGAGGGTTGTATGGCTACACCTTC. The encoded protein is CASRDLRGLYGYTF.

The chain links TRBV19 to TRBJ1-2; D is unclear. The germline CDR1 and CDR2 sequences are LNHDA and SQIVND (reference sequence). The CDR3 sequence is 13 residues long. V gave up 4 bases and J gave up 4 bases, with 10 bases separating them. Here the CDR3 DNA reads TGTGCCAGTAGTAATCTGGGCATCTATGGCTACACCTTC. This sequence encodes CASSNLGIYGYTF. The full variable domain, completed using reference TRBV19 and TRBJ1-2, is DGGITQSPKYLFRKEGQNVTLSCEQNLNHDAMYWYRQDPGQGLRLIYYSQIVNDFQKGDIAEGYSVSREKKESFPLTVTSAQKNPTAFYLCASSNLGIYGYTFGSGTRLTVV.

The CDR3 spells CASSGTGTRDEKLFF. CDR3 DNA sequence: TGTGCCAGCAGCGGAACAGGCACCCGGGATGAAAAACTGTTTTTT. J is TRBJ1-4 and V is TRBV9; tentative D call: TRBD1 (5 bases). This CDR3 region has 15 residues. With 3 bases removed from V and 6 bases from J, the gap between germline ends came to 15 bases. CDR1 and CDR2 from the germline V gene are SGDLS and YYNGEE. Full variable domain (missing parts from reference TRBV9 and TRBJ1-4): DSGVTQTPKHLITATGQRVTLRCSPRSGDLSVYWYQQSLDQGLQFLIQYYNGEERAKGNILERFSAQQFPDLHSELNLSSLELGDSALYFCASSGTGTRDEKLFFGSGTQLSVL.

Written as DNA, the CDR3 is TGTGCCAGCAGCTTGCTTGGGACAGGGGAAAATGAGCAGTTCTTC. It is translated as CASSLLGTGENEQFF. The chain joins TRBV5-5 to TRBJ2-1; 10 bases are shared with TRBD1. Trimming took 1 base from V and 7 from J; bases not matched to a gene: 5. The CDR3 has 15 amino acids. The germline gives CDR1 SGHKS, CDR2 YYEKEE (reference sequence).

The chain has TRBV9 and TRBJ2-4, with D possibly TRBD2 on 5 matching bases. The V end was cut by 0 bases, the J end by 0 bases, with 13 bases between. The CDR3 extends over 17 amino acids. Looked up from germline, CDR1 is SGDLS and CDR2 is YYNGEE. CDR3 DNA sequence: TGTGCCAGCAGCGTAGAAGGTTCCGAGGGAGCCAAAAACATTCAGTACTTC. Amino acids: CASSVEGSEGAKNIQYF.

The chain is built from TRBV9 and TRBJ1-5; weak D call: TRBD1 (6 bases). CDR3 size: 13 residues. Trimming pared 3 bases from V and 7 bases from J, leaving 11 bases between. In germline, CDR1 is SGDLS, CDR2 YYNGEE. CDR3: CASSAGGRQPQHF. Here the CDR3 DNA reads TGTGCCAGCAGCGCCGGGGGGCGGCAGCCCCAGCATTTT. The complete variable domain, with remaining parts taken from reference TRBV9 and TRBJ1-5, reads DSGVTQTPKHLITATGQRVTLRCSPRSGDLSVYWYQQSLDQGLQFLIQYYNGEERAKGNILERFSAQQFPDLHSELNLSSLELGDSALYFCASSAGGRQPQHFGDGTRLSIL.

This chain connects TRBV6-5 to TRBJ2-7, with D perhaps matching TRBD2 (7 bases). The CDR3 is 12 residues long. CDR1 is MNHEY and CDR2 is SVGAGI in the germline V gene. V lost 9 bases and J lost 3, with 12 bases in between. CDR3 coding DNA: TGTGCCAGTAGAGGGGGGGTCTACGAGCAGTACTTC. Its protein is CASRGGVYEQYF.

The rearrangement joins TRBV11-2 to TRBJ2-1; 10 positions agree with TRBD2. The CDR3 is 14 residues long. The V segment lost 5 bases and the J segment 10 bases; nucleotides outside the gene matches: 8. CDR1 SGHAT and CDR2 FQNNGV come from the germline V gene. CDR3 protein: CASSRTSGPGEQFF. For the CDR3, the DNA is TGTGCCAGCAGCCGGACTAGCGGCCCAGGGGAGCAGTTCTTC.